The T cell receptor beta chain described here comes from a study of cytomegalovirus exposure and HLA in healthy donors. Study results and caveats: In a later analysis, specific HLA alleles were associated with 15,000 to 20,000 TCR beta sequences at a 0.05 false discovery rate.

V shed 8 bases and J shed 0 bases, with 14 bases lying between them. The CDR3 totals 16 residues. Germline V gives CDR1 ENHRY, CDR2 SYGVKD. The PCR used 60 Vbeta and 13 Jbeta primers. Profiled with immunoSEQ multiplex PCR; TCRdb holds only in-frame clones, not every one. The table shows 90,000 to 150,000 clones, with 63% occurring only once. In regard to this clone: What it binds is not known.

The rearrangement links TRBV10-3 to TRBJ2-6; TRBD2 might be the D (6 bases). The sequencing sample was made of PBMCs. The clonotype was recovered from a man in his forties in good health and CMV-seropositive. Here the CDR3 reads CAIGVAERSGANVLTF. For the CDR3, the DNA is TGTGCCATCGGAGTAGCGGAGCGCTCTGGGGCCAACGTCCTGACTTTC.